This T cell receptor (beta chain) emerged from a study of T cell responses to AZD1222 COVID-19 vaccine. CDR3 size: 11 residues. Germline values: CDR1 MNHEY, CDR2 SMNVEV (reference sequence). V was trimmed by 3 bases and J by 4 bases, leaving 3 bases between them. Assay: immunoSEQ multiplex PCR; the TCRdb copy retains only in-frame clones and omits some. This sample has some 64,000 clones, with over 80% found just once. Specimen: peripheral blood, collected 28 days after the second dose of the MenACWY control vaccine. This TCR was sampled from an adult who received the MenACWY meningococcal vaccine as a control. The chain has TRBV27 and TRBJ1-2; D is ambiguous. DNA for the CDR3: TGTGCCAGCAGTTTTTCCTATGGCTACACCTTC. Protein product: CASSFSYGYTF.